This T cell receptor (beta chain) stems from a study of T-cell reconstitution after alpha-beta-depleted transplantation in children. Researchers prepared the TCRbeta library using unique molecular identifiers, the study reports. TCRdb fed the PCR reads into MiXCR, producing one record per CDR3 protein. Seen here are 440,000 or so distinct CDR3 sequences, approximately 10% observed once, and the top ten hold 4.5% to 6.5%. Germline V lookup: CDR1 SGHVS, CDR2 FNYEAQ. The CDR3 has 17 amino acids. V lost 2 bases, J lost 5 bases, and 9 bases stayed unmatched. The chain couples TRBV7-6 to TRBJ2-2, with TRBD1 matching 9 bases. The receptor was isolated from a human donor who donated a stem cell graft to a child with acute myeloid leukemia. This specimen was PBMCs from the stem cell graft donor, taken from the stem cell graft. The CDR3 loop reads CASSLTGTGQGTGELFF. CDR3 sequence (DNA): TGTGCCAGCAGCTTAACAGGGACAGGGCAGGGAACCGGGGAGCTGTTTTTT.